This TCR beta chain is from a study of regulatory T cells in long-lasting Graves disease. The CDR3 covers 14 residues. The V gene lost 0 bases and the J gene lost 3 bases, with 8 bases spanning the gap. The germline gives CDR1 SGHAT, CDR2 FQNNGV. Arm-PCR of CDR3 regions and iRepertoire HTBI primers were used to build TCR beta libraries. Each CDR3 protein is one row after TCRdb ran MiXCR on the multiplex PCR reads. The data show approximately 540,000 distinct CDR3 sequences, about 12% seen once. As for time point: newly diagnosed GD, antithyroid drugs for less than 3 months. Making the TCR library involved RNA that had been extracted from PBMCs. This clonotype was picked up many times. These records were also assigned to another study, of T cells in Graves' hyperthyroidism and ophthalmopathy.

The sample here was peripheral blood mononuclear cells (PBMCs), taken at new diagnosis, from a patient treated with antithyroid drugs. The chain couples TRBV11-2 to TRBJ1-2; D call uncertain. This receptor was taken from a woman in her twenties or thirties with Graves disease. The CDR3 reads CASSLEPPYYGYTF. The CDR3 coding sequence is TGTGCCAGCAGCTTAGAGCCACCTTACTATGGCTACACCTTC.